The 30 T cell receptor beta chains below were found in one sample sequenced in a study of T cell responses to AZD1222 COVID-19 vaccine. Here immunoSEQ multiplex PCR was the method, and the copy in TCRdb shows in-frame clones only, minus some. The sample gives over 150,000 clones, approximately 92% of which show up once; 1.6% is in the top ten. The input for sequencing was peripheral blood, taken on day 0 of AZD1222 vaccination. The receptors shown here come from an adult in good health.

The chain recombines TRBV5-4 with TRBJ2-1, with D unresolved. The germline gives CDR1 SGHNT, CDR2 YYREEE (reference sequence). The CDR3 has 14 residues. The V end was cut by 4 bases, the J end by 8 bases, with 16 bases between. The CDR3 DNA reads as TGTGCCAGCAGCATCGACCCCTTAACGGATGAGCAGTTCTTC. Its protein product is CASSIDPLTDEQFF. Full variable domain (missing parts from reference TRBV5-4 and TRBJ2-1): ETGVTQSPTHLIKTRGQQVTLRCSSQSGHNTVSWYQQALGQGPQFIFQYYREEENGRGNFPPRFSGLQFPNYSSELNVNALELDDSALYLCASSIDPLTDEQFFGPGTRLTVL.

The rearrangement joins TRBV6-2 or TRBV6-3 to TRBJ1-1; a weak D match, TRBD1 (5 bases). The CDR3 runs to 14 residues. Germline V CDR1 and CDR2: MNHEY, SVGEGT. Trimming took off 5 bases at V and 9 bases at J, with 19 bases between the two ends. CDR3 residues: CASSPPMTVSKAFF. The DNA of the CDR3 is TGTGCCAGCAGTCCACCAATGACAGTCTCCAAAGCTTTCTTT.

The table lists this clone with a few counts. The genes are TRBV5-3 and TRBJ1-5; D unclear. TRBV5-3 is assigned to the ORF class and has an uncertain function. The CDR3 contains 16 residues. Trimming took off 0 bases at V and 0 bases at J, with 10 bases between the two ends. The CDR3 is CARSLGAALSNQPQHF. In DNA form, the CDR3 reads TGTGCCAGAAGCTTGGGGGCAGCTCTTAGCAATCAGCCCCAGCATTTT.

The chain links TRBV7-6 to TRBJ2-7; D uncertain. CDR3 length: 12 residues. V lost 2 bases, J lost 3 bases, and 5 bases lay in between. Germline V gene sequence: CDR1 SGHVS, CDR2 FNYEAQ. CDR3 sequence reads: CASSLQDYEQYF. The CDR3, as DNA: TGTGCCAGCAGCTTACAGGACTACGAGCAGTACTTC.

The chain is built from TRBV6-5 and TRBJ2-3; unclear D gene. Deletions cut 0 bases from V and 3 bases from J, with 4 bases between. CDR3 length: 13 amino acids. Germline values: CDR1 MNHEY, CDR2 SVGAGI. Here the CDR3 reads CASSYSGTDTQYF. The CDR3, as DNA: TGTGCCAGCAGTTACTCTGGGACAGATACGCAGTATTTT.

This chain links TRBV6-5 with TRBJ1-2; 8 bases align to TRBD1. The CDR3 is 12 residues long. V gave up 10 bases and J gave up 6 bases; unmatched junction bases: 7. The germline CDR1 and CDR2 sequences are MNHEY and SVGAGI. The CDR3 sequence is CATRTGGNGYTF. The CDR3 nucleotides read TGTGCCACACGAACAGGGGGAAATGGCTACACCTTC.

The DNA for the CDR3 is TGCAGTGCTAGTAGCTTAGTTGGGGAAACTTACAATGAGCAGTTCTTC. This encodes CSASSLVGETYNEQFF. V gene TRBV20-1 combines with J gene TRBJ2-1; D gene ambiguous. The CDR3 is made up of 16 amino acids. Germline CDR1 DFQATT, CDR2 SNEGSKA (reference sequence). The ends were cut back, 3 bases at V and 4 bases at J, with 19 bases in the middle.

V and J are TRBV7-2 and TRBJ2-7; TRBD2 agrees at 9 bases. Germline CDR1 reads SGHTA; CDR2 reads FQGNSA. V gave up 5 bases and J gave up 0 bases; unmatched junction bases: 8. The CDR3 is made up of 16 amino acids. CDR3 protein: CASSPYSGGFSYEQYF. In DNA form, the CDR3 reads TGTGCCAGCAGCCCCTATAGCGGGGGCTTCTCCTACGAGCAGTACTTC.

The V gene is TRBV5-4, the J gene TRBJ2-3, with 12 positions matching TRBD2. The CDR3 spans 15 residues. V lost 1 base to trimming and J lost 8 bases; unmatched junction nucleotides: 5. Looked up from germline, CDR1 is SGHNT and CDR2 is YYREEE (reference sequence). In DNA, the CDR3 is TGTGCCAGCAGCTTGCCTAGCGGGGGGGCAGGTACGCAGTATTTT. Amino acids: CASSLPSGGAGTQYF.

J is TRBJ1-3 and V is TRBV11-2, with 11 bases aligning to TRBD1. Germline V gene lookup returns CDR1 SGHAT and CDR2 FQNNGV. V lost 4 bases to trimming and J lost 6 bases; unmatched junction nucleotides: 11. The CDR3 has 17 residues. CDR3 coding DNA: TGTGCCAGCAGCTCCCGAGATTGGGACAGGGGGGCAAACACCATATATTTT. It encodes CASSSRDWDRGANTIYF. Filled out from reference TRBV11-2 and TRBJ1-3, the complete variable domain reads EAGVAQSPRYKIIEKRQSVAFWCNPISGHATLYWYQQILGQGPKLLIQFQNNGVVDDSQLPKDRFSAERLKGVDSTLKIQPAKLEDSAVYLCASSSRDWDRGANTIYFGEGSWLTVV.

The J gene is TRBJ1-4, the V gene TRBV9, with D tentatively TRBD1 (5 bases). In germline, CDR1 is SGDLS, CDR2 YYNGEE. V dropped 4 bases and J dropped 5 bases, with 15 bases sitting between them. The CDR3 has 15 residues. In DNA form, the CDR3 reads TGTGCCAGCAGCTCAAGGGGCCAGGGCAATGAAAAACTGTTTTTT. Translating it yields CASSSRGQGNEKLFF. Full variable domain (remainder filled in from reference TRBV9 and TRBJ1-4): DSGVTQTPKHLITATGQRVTLRCSPRSGDLSVYWYQQSLDQGLQFLIQYYNGEERAKGNILERFSAQQFPDLHSELNLSSLELGDSALYFCASSSRGQGNEKLFFGSGTQLSVL.

The chain combines TRBV2 with TRBJ1-2; the D gene is possibly TRBD1 (5 bases). Germline V gives CDR1 SNHLY, CDR2 FYNNEI. The CDR3 is made up of 15 amino acids. Trimming took 1 base from V and 1 from J, leaving 10 bases between them. CDR3 in DNA: TGTGCCAGCAGTGAAGAGGGGTCCCTTAACTATGGCTACACCTTC. Translating gives CASSEEGSLNYGYTF.

The chain is built from TRBV23-1 and TRBJ1-3, with a weak D call TRBD1 (5 bases). TRBV23-1 falls under the ORF class, with uncertain function. The V and J ends lost 4 bases and 0 bases respectively, with 19 bases between them. There are 18 residues in the CDR3. The CDR3 region is CASSRILIPGPSGNTIYF. In nucleotides, the CDR3 is TGCGCCAGCAGTCGAATTCTAATTCCGGGACCCTCTGGAAACACCATATATTTT.

This chain connects TRBV5-1 to TRBJ2-7, with D perhaps TRBD1 or TRBD2 (5 bases each). The CDR3 contains 15 residues. Per germline, CDR1 SGHRS and CDR2 YFSETQ. Between the trimmed V and J ends, which lost 4 bases and 1 base, there was a span of 15 bases. The CDR3 reads CASSRQLEGSYEQYF. The CDR3 DNA sequence: TGCGCCAGCAGCAGACAGCTAGAGGGTTCCTACGAGCAGTACTTC.

The chain uses TRBV6-5 and TRBJ2-5; D remains unclear. This CDR3 has 14 residues. Germline V gives CDR1 MNHEY, CDR2 SVGAGI. V shed 6 bases and J shed 2 bases, with 13 bases lying between them. The CDR3 nucleotides read TGTGCCAGCAGATCACGACGGGCGCAAGAGACCCAGTACTTC. This encodes CASRSRRAQETQYF.

The chain employs TRBV29-1 and TRBJ1-1; no clear D gene. The V gene lost 7 bases and the J gene lost 8 bases, with 23 bases spanning the gap. Per the germline V gene, CDR1 is SQVTM and CDR2 is ANQGSEA. The CDR3 length is 14 residues. CDR3 coding DNA: TGCAGCGCCCTTATGATCCTCTTTGGAGGGGAAGCTTTCTTT. Translating it yields CSALMILFGGEAFF.

In regard to this clone: Additional DNA sequences in this sample encode the identical CDR3. The rearrangement joins TRBV7-3 to TRBJ1-1; no definite D call. The germline CDR1 and CDR2 sequences are SGHTA and FQGTGA. The V end was cut by 0 bases, the J end by 1 base, with 9 bases between. This CDR3 is built from 15 residues. The CDR3 loop is CASSLTGRANTEAFF. CDR3 nucleotides: TGTGCCAGCAGCTTAACCGGTAGGGCGAACACTGAAGCTTTCTTT.

The J gene is TRBJ2-4, the V gene TRBV11-2; D may be TRBD1 (5 bases). Germline lookup yields CDR1 SGHAT and CDR2 FQNNGV. This CDR3 comprises 15 residues. Deletions cut 2 bases from V and 7 bases from J, with 15 bases between. CDR3 coding DNA: TGTGCCAGCAGCTTAAGGACCCAAGGGGCGAACATTCAGTACTTC. As protein: CASSLRTQGANIQYF. Full variable domain (missing parts from reference TRBV11-2 and TRBJ2-4): EAGVAQSPRYKIIEKRQSVAFWCNPISGHATLYWYQQILGQGPKLLIQFQNNGVVDDSQLPKDRFSAERLKGVDSTLKIQPAKLEDSAVYLCASSLRTQGANIQYFGAGTRLSVL.

The chain has TRBV5-5 and TRBJ2-1; 7 nucleotides match TRBD2. This CDR3 region has 14 residues. The ends lost 4 bases at V and 9 bases at J; junction bases unmatched: 10. Germline V CDR1 and CDR2: SGHKS, YYEKEE (reference sequence). The DNA for the CDR3 is TGTGCCAGCAGCCTTAGACTAGCCCCGGGTGAGCAGTTCTTC. Translated, it gives CASSLRLAPGEQFF. The whole variable domain, remainder taken from reference TRBV5-5 and TRBJ2-1, is DAGVTQSPTHLIKTRGQQVTLRCSPISGHKSVSWYQQVLGQGPQFIFQYYEKEERGRGNFPDRFSARQFPNYSSELNVNALLLGDSALYLCASSLRLAPGEQFFGPGTRLTVL.

The chain has TRBV27 and TRBJ2-7, with 12 bases that match TRBD1. CDR3 length: 16 residues. V shed 5 bases and J 6 bases; nucleotides not matched to a gene: 11. Germline V gives CDR1 MNHEY, CDR2 SMNVEV (reference sequence). CDR3 coding DNA: TGTGCCAGCAGTCCCTGGGGACAGGGGGCTACGAGCGAGCAGTACTTC. It specifies CASSPWGQGATSEQYF.

A few counts support this clone. The chain links TRBV2 to TRBJ1-1; D uncertain. The length of the CDR3 is 14 residues. Germline V gives CDR1 SNHLY, CDR2 FYNNEI. V dropped 7 bases and J dropped 1 base, with 13 bases sitting between them. CDR3 DNA: TGTGCCAGCACTTTTATAATGGGGAACACTGAAGCTTTCTTT. Translating gives CASTFIMGNTEAFF.

In DNA form, the CDR3 reads TGTGCCAGTAATATGGCGGCGGGTGAAAAACTGTTTTTT. Its protein is CASNMAAGEKLFF. The V and J genes are TRBV19 and TRBJ1-4; D gene ambiguous. With 7 bases removed from V and 7 bases from J, the gap between germline ends came to 13 bases. The CDR3 totals 13 residues. Per the germline V gene, CDR1 is LNHDA and CDR2 is SQIVND (reference sequence).

The chain joins TRBV24-1 to TRBJ2-1; 11 bases are a match to TRBD2. CDR3 length: 16 amino acids. V lost 3 bases and J lost 8; bases outside the gene matches: 8. Germline V CDR1 and CDR2: KGHDR, SFDVKD. CDR3 sequence reads: CATSDTASGRSDEQFF. Here the CDR3 DNA reads TGTGCCACCAGTGATACGGCTAGCGGGAGGAGCGATGAGCAGTTCTTC.

This clone appeared once. The V and J genes are TRBV9 and TRBJ2-1; possibly TRBD1 for D (5 bases). Germline lookup yields CDR1 SGDLS and CDR2 YYNGEE. This CDR3 has 14 amino acids. V lost 3 bases and J 9 bases, leaving 16 bases between the germline ends. The CDR3 DNA reads as TGTGCCAGCAGCGCCCAGGGCAGGGTTGCTGAGCAGTTCTTC. It encodes CASSAQGRVAEQFF.

This sequence joins TRBV7-9 and TRBJ2-1; no firm D call. Between the trimmed V and J ends, which lost 1 base and 8 bases, there was a span of 12 bases. CDR3 length equals 14 residues. CDR1 is SEHNR and CDR2 is FQNEAQ in the germline V gene (reference sequence). The chain's CDR3 is CASSLVSSEDEQFF. Here the CDR3 DNA reads TGTGCCAGCAGCTTAGTTTCTAGTGAGGATGAGCAGTTCTTC. Full variable domain (remainder filled in from reference TRBV7-9 and TRBJ2-1): DTGVSQNPRHKITKRGQNVTFRCDPISEHNRLYWYRQTLGQGPEFLTYFQNEAQLEKSRLLSDRFSAERPKGSFSTLEIQRTEQGDSAMYLCASSLVSSEDEQFFGPGTRLTVL.

The chain employs TRBV6-6 and TRBJ2-7, with D hard to call. This CDR3 region has 12 residues. Germline CDR1 reads MNHNY; CDR2 reads SVGAGI (reference sequence). V was trimmed by 1 base and J by 4 bases, leaving 5 bases between them. The CDR3 region is CASSYLTYEQYF. The CDR3 region has the DNA TGTGCCAGCAGTTACTTAACGTACGAGCAGTACTTC.

This clone was recorded only once. V and J are TRBV12-5 and TRBJ1-5, with D hard to call. Trimming pared 10 bases from V and 0 bases from J, leaving 16 bases between. In germline, CDR1 is LGHNT, CDR2 FRNRAP. The CDR3 extends over 15 amino acids. CDR3 residues: CATQPRLYSNQPQHF. The CDR3 DNA sequence: TGTGCTACCCAACCTAGGCTTTATAGCAATCAGCCCCAGCATTTT.

Here the CDR3 reads CSARAGYEQYF. The CDR3, as DNA: TGCAGTGCTAGAGCGGGGTACGAGCAGTACTTC. This rearrangement joins TRBV20-1 to TRBJ2-7, with D possibly TRBD2 on 5 matching bases. The CDR3 totals 11 residues. V was clipped by 1 base and J by 4 bases, with 5 bases between them. Germline loops: CDR1 DFQATT, CDR2 SNEGSKA (reference sequence).

The chain employs TRBV18 and TRBJ1-4; D not certain. This CDR3 spans 14 amino acids. Germline values: CDR1 KGHSH, CDR2 LQKENI. The V gene lost 0 bases and the J gene lost 8 bases, with 10 bases spanning the gap. This CDR3 is CASSPPGSREKLFF. As DNA, the CDR3 is TGTGCCAGCTCACCACCGGGGTCTCGGGAAAAACTGTTTTTT.

This clone occurred once. This chain uses TRBV7-8 with TRBJ2-7; 9 nucleotides line up with TRBD2. Germline V gene data show CDR1 as SGHVS and CDR2 as FQNEAQ. The CDR3 is made up of 14 amino acids. V shed 4 bases and J 0 bases; nucleotides not matched to a gene: 1. The chain's CDR3 is CASSSTSGSYEQYF. In DNA form, the CDR3 reads TGTGCCAGCAGCTCGACTAGCGGCTCCTACGAGCAGTACTTC.